Each of the 10 T cell receptor beta chains below was sequenced from the same sample in a study of blood T cell repertoires in COVID-19. This table comes from immunoSEQ multiplex PCR, and its TCRdb copy is limited to in-frame clones, with some not included. Seen here are roughly 260,000 clones, more than 80% observed once, and the top ten hold roughly 3.6%. The sample taken for sequencing was peripheral blood. The source of these receptors is a woman between 40 and 55 years old with acute or convalescent COVID-19.

This clone was picked up one time. V is TRBV20-1 and J is TRBJ2-1; D remains ambiguous. Trimming left V 3 bases short and J 10 bases short, with 10 bases between. CDR1 is DFQATT, CDR2 SNEGSKA, per germline (reference sequence). The CDR3 extends over 11 amino acids. The chain's CDR3 is CSARYSREQFF. CDR3 coding DNA: TGCAGTGCTAGGTACAGCCGGGAGCAGTTCTTC.

V usage is TRBV10-3 and J usage is TRBJ1-4; the D is unclear. The CDR3 is 19 amino acids. The ends were cut back, 0 bases at V and 0 bases at J, with 17 bases in the middle. Germline-derived CDR1 and CDR2 are ENHRY and SYGVKD. The CDR3 region is CAISESEVIRTATNEKLFF. In DNA, the CDR3 is TGTGCCATCAGTGAGTCCGAGGTTATTCGGACTGCAACTAATGAAAAACTGTTTTTT.

This clone was seen just once. The J gene is TRBJ1-1, the V gene TRBV9, with 7 bases that match TRBD1. CDR1 and CDR2 from the germline V gene are SGDLS and YYNGEE. V lost 0 bases to trimming and J lost 11 bases; unmatched junction nucleotides: 10. The CDR3 has 14 residues. CDR3 region: CASSVGPSQGSAFF. CDR3 coding DNA: TGTGCCAGCAGCGTAGGCCCTTCACAGGGGAGCGCTTTCTTT.

The chain combines TRBV24-1 with TRBJ1-1; possibly TRBD1 for D (5 bases). Germline CDR1 is KGHDR and CDR2 is SFDVKD. The CDR3 runs 21 residues. Trimming shortened V by 5 bases and J by 0 bases, and 30 bases separated the two germline ends. The DNA for the CDR3 is TGTGCCACCAGTGTAGGGAGCGGTCGGGGGGGTAGGTGGTTCATGAACACTGAAGCTTTCTTT. The encoded protein is CATSVGSGRGGRWFMNTEAFF.

This rearrangement joins TRBV24-1 to TRBJ2-3, with D perhaps matching TRBD2 (5 bases). This CDR3 region has 11 residues. Germline loops: CDR1 KGHDR, CDR2 SFDVKD. V lost 5 bases and J 9 bases, leaving 8 bases between the germline ends. In nucleotides, the CDR3 is TGTGCCACCAGTGGGGGAGAAACGCAGTATTTT. Protein sequence: CATSGGETQYF.

This chain joins TRBV24-1 and TRBJ1-1; 10 bases line up with TRBD1. The junction had 4 bases not matched to a gene; V was cut back by 2 bases and J by 5 bases. Germline V gene data show CDR1 as KGHDR and CDR2 as SFDVKD. The CDR3 runs to 15 residues. CDR3 coding DNA: TGTGCCACCAGTGATTCGGGACAGGGGTGGACTGAAGCTTTCTTT. It codes for CATSDSGQGWTEAFF.

The chain employs TRBV12-3 or TRBV12-4 and TRBJ1-4; 10 bases line up with TRBD1. This CDR3 spans 13 amino acids. V lost 6 bases and J lost 11; bases outside the gene matches: 6. The CDR3 coding sequence is TGTGCCAGCAGACCCGGACAGGGGGTGAAACTGTTTTTT. It encodes CASRPGQGVKLFF.

The chain has TRBV7-8 and TRBJ1-1; D is undetermined. This CDR3 spans 15 amino acids. Germline V CDR1 and CDR2: SGHVS, FQNEAQ. The V end lost 2 bases, the J end lost 2 bases, and 12 bases lay between the germline ends. The CDR3 spells CASSLRAGLNTEAFF. In nucleotides, the CDR3 is TGTGCCAGCAGCTTAAGGGCGGGCCTAAACACTGAAGCTTTCTTT.

Only a few counts were recorded for this clone. This rearrangement joins TRBV29-1 to TRBJ2-5; 11 nucleotides align to TRBD1. The CDR3 has 14 residues. Germline values: CDR1 SQVTM, CDR2 ANQGSEA. With V trimmed by 4 bases and J by 5 bases, 6 bases remained unmatched. In DNA form, the CDR3 reads TGCAGCGTTGGTGGGACAGGGGGAGGGGAGACCCAGTACTTC. This translates into CSVGGTGGGETQYF.

The chain joins TRBV25-1 to TRBJ1-3, with no clear D. The ends were cut back, 4 bases at V and 1 base at J, with 8 bases in the middle. The length of the CDR3 is 14 residues. Germline-derived CDR1 and CDR2 are MGHDK and SYGVNS. This CDR3 is CASSVFSSGNTIYF. CDR3 DNA sequence: TGTGCCAGCAGTGTATTTTCTTCTGGAAACACCATATATTTT.